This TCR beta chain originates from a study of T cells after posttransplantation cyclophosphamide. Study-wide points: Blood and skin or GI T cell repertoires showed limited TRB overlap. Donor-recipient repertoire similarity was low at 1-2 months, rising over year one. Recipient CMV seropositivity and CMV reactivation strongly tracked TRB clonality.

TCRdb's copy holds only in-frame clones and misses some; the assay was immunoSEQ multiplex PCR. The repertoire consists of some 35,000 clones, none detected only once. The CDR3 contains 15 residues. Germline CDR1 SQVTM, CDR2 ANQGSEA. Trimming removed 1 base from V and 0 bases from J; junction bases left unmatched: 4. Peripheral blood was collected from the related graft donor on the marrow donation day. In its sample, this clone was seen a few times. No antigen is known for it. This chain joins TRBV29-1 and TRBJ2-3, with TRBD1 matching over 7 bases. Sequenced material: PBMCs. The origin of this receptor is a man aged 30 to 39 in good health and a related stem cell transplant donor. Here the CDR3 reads CSVEGGTASTDTQYF. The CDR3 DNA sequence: TGCAGCGTTGAAGGAGGGACAGCAAGCACAGATACGCAGTATTTT.